Listed here are 15 T cell receptor beta chains from one sample, sequenced in a study of blood T cell repertoires in COVID-19. Profiled with immunoSEQ multiplex PCR; TCRdb holds only in-frame clones, not every one. The table has about 53,000 clones, roughly 82% seen once; the top ten hold roughly 2.5%. The sample taken for sequencing was peripheral blood. The receptors stem from an older woman with acute or convalescent COVID-19.

This clone appeared a few times. The chain couples TRBV11-2 to TRBJ1-1; 10 bases are shared with TRBD1. V was pared by 5 bases and J by 6 bases, with 6 bases of the junction left unmatched. The germline V gene encodes CDR1 SGHAT and CDR2 FQNNGV. The CDR3 is 14 residues long. The CDR3 DNA is TGTGCCAGCAGCAGAAAGACAGGGGGCCCTGAAGCTTTCTTT. Translated: CASSRKTGGPEAFF.

The chain uses TRBV4-1 and TRBJ1-2; D is unclear. This CDR3 spans 15 amino acids. The V gene lost 1 base and the J gene lost 0 bases, with 9 bases spanning the gap. Germline lookup yields CDR1 MGHRA and CDR2 YSYEKL. The CDR3 spells CASSQVRVTNYGYTF. The CDR3 DNA follows: TGCGCCAGCAGCCAAGTGAGAGTTACTAACTATGGCTACACCTTC.

The rearrangement joins TRBV6-5 to TRBJ1-6, with D perhaps matching TRBD1 (6 bases). The CDR3 sequence is 15 residues long. Germline assignment: CDR1 MNHEY and CDR2 SVGAGI. Trimming shortened V by 6 bases and J by 7 bases, and 16 bases separated the two germline ends. CDR3 nucleotides: TGTGCCAGCAGGCAACAGGGCGGTGGAAATTCACCCCTCCACTTT. Translating it yields CASRQQGGGNSPLHF.

This rearrangement joins TRBV11-2 to TRBJ1-1; possibly TRBD1 for D (6 bases). The CDR3 length is 14 residues. V lost 5 bases to trimming and J lost 3 bases, with 13 bases between them. Germline-derived CDR1 and CDR2 are SGHAT and FQNNGV. The CDR3 spells CASSPDRRYTEAFF. In DNA, the CDR3 is TGTGCCAGCAGCCCCGACAGGCGGTACACTGAAGCTTTCTTT.

This clone was recorded once. This chain connects TRBV3-1 (or the pseudogene TRBV3-2) to TRBJ2-2; 14 nucleotides align to TRBD2. Germline V lookup: CDR1 LGHDT, CDR2 YNNKEL (reference sequence). This CDR3 has 18 amino acids. With 1 base clipped from V and 4 bases from J, the junction kept 5 bases outside the gene matches. The CDR3 spells CASSQGTSGRIGTGELFF. As DNA, the CDR3 is TGTGCCAGCAGCCAAGGGACTAGCGGGAGGATCGGCACCGGGGAGCTGTTTTTT.

The CDR3, as DNA: TGTGCCAGCAGCCAAGGCCGGGTACGGGGCTACACCTTC. It specifies CASSQGRVRGYTF. The genes are TRBV14 and TRBJ1-2; D gene ambiguous. This CDR3 has 13 residues. CDR1 SGHDN and CDR2 FVKESK come from the germline V gene. Trimming removed 1 base at V and 8 bases at J, with 11 bases between.

The chain employs TRBV19 and TRBJ2-4; 8 bases agree with TRBD1. From germline, CDR1 is LNHDA and CDR2 SQIVND (reference sequence). With 6 bases clipped from V and 2 bases from J, the junction kept 6 bases outside the gene matches. The CDR3 is made up of 15 amino acids. Written as DNA, the CDR3 is TGTGCCAGTAGACCAGGGGGCATAACCAAAAACATTCAGTACTTC. Translating it yields CASRPGGITKNIQYF. The full variable domain, its missing parts supplied by reference TRBV19 and TRBJ2-4, is DGGITQSPKYLFRKEGQNVTLSCEQNLNHDAMYWYRQDPGQGLRLIYYSQIVNDFQKGDIAEGYSVSREKKESFPLTVTSAQKNPTAFYLCASRPGGITKNIQYFGAGTRLSVL.

This clone was seen once. V and J are TRBV4-2 and TRBJ2-4, with D maybe TRBD1 (6 bases). Germline-derived CDR1 and CDR2 are LGHNA and YNFKEQ. The CDR3 totals 14 residues. With 6 bases removed from V and 8 bases from J, the gap between germline ends came to 17 bases. CDR3 in DNA: TGTGCCAGCAGTTTCGGCAGGGGCACGGACATTCAGTACTTC. Its protein product is CASSFGRGTDIQYF.

V is TRBV28 and J is TRBJ2-7; no clear D. V shed 6 bases and J shed 3 bases, with 15 bases lying between them. The germline V gene has CDR1 MDHEN and CDR2 SYDVKM. This CDR3 comprises 14 residues. CDR3 amino acids: CASSPRSPNYEQYF. The CDR3 bases are TGTGCCAGCAGCCCCCGGTCCCCAAACTACGAGCAGTACTTC.

The chain employs TRBV7-2 and TRBJ1-2, with D tentatively TRBD1 (5 bases). CDR3 length: 13 residues. The V end lost 5 bases, the J end lost 8 bases, and 15 bases lay between the germline ends. Germline CDR1 is SGHTA and CDR2 is FQGNSA. CDR3 protein: CASSPSRERGYTF. In nucleotides, the CDR3 is TGTGCCAGCAGCCCGTCCAGGGAACGCGGCTACACCTTC.

The chain couples TRBV2 to TRBJ2-3, with TRBD1 as a possible D gene (5 bases). CDR1 is SNHLY and CDR2 is FYNNEI in the germline V gene. The CDR3 is 15 amino acids. Trimming removed 4 bases at V and 4 bases at J, with 15 bases between. Here the CDR3 DNA reads TGTGCCAGCAGTGTCAATCAGGGCGCCGCAGATACGCAGTATTTT. This codes for CASSVNQGAADTQYF.

The gene calls are TRBV5-4 and TRBJ1-2; 7 positions match TRBD1. This CDR3 contains 15 residues. Germline V gene lookup returns CDR1 SGHNT and CDR2 YYREEE (reference sequence). Trimming removed 1 base from V and 3 bases from J; junction bases left unmatched: 6. This chain's CDR3 is CASSLSGTVDYGYTF. In DNA form, the CDR3 reads TGTGCCAGCAGCTTGTCCGGGACAGTGGACTATGGCTACACCTTC.

The CDR3 nucleotides are TGTGCCAGCAGTCCGACGCGGGAAAGCTCTGGAAACACCATATATTTT. Residues: CASSPTRESSGNTIYF. The genes are TRBV7-6 and TRBJ1-3; no clear D gene. The CDR3 contains 16 residues. CDR1 is SGHVS, CDR2 FNYEAQ, per germline. V was cut by 6 bases and J by 0 bases, with 15 bases left in between.

Of note for this clone: Other DNA sequences within the sample encode an identical CDR3. The chain recombines TRBV6-1 with TRBJ2-1; D perhaps matches TRBD1 (6 bases). Germline-derived CDR1 and CDR2 are MNHNS and SASEGT. V lost 3 bases, J lost 6 bases, and 9 bases lay in between. The CDR3 loop spans 13 amino acids. CDR3 nucleotide sequence: TGTGCCAGCAGTGAGCTGGGGGCCAATGAGCAGTTCTTC. Amino acids: CASSELGANEQFF.

The chain carries TRBV20-1 and TRBJ2-3; a possible D gene is TRBD1 (6 bases). Trimming took 6 bases from V and 10 from J, leaving 14 bases between them. The CDR3 extends over 11 amino acids. Germline V gives CDR1 DFQATT, CDR2 SNEGSKA (reference sequence). In DNA, the CDR3 is TGCAGTGCCAGGAATCCAGGGGCGCAGTATTTT. It codes for CSARNPGAQYF.